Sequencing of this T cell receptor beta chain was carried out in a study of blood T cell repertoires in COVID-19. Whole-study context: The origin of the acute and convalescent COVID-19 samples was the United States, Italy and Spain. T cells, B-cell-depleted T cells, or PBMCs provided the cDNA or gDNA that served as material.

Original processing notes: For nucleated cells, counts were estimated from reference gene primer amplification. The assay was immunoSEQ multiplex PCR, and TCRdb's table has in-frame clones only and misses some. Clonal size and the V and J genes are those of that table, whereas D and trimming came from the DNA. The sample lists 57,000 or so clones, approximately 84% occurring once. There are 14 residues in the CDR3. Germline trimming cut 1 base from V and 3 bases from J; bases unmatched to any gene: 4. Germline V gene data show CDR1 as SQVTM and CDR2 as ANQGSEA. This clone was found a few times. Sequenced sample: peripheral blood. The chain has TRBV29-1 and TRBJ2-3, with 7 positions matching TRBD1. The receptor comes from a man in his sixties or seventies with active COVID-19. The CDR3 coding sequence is TGCAGCGTTGAAGCTGTGACAGGGACAGATACGCAGTATTTT. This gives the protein CSVEAVTGTDTQYF.